The 16 T cell receptor beta chains presented below share a single source sample, sequenced in a study of blood T cell repertoires in COVID-19. Clones were read by immunoSEQ multiplex PCR, and TCRdb kept only the in-frame ones, dropping some. The table has around 300,000 clones, more than 80% seen once. What was sequenced was peripheral blood. The receptors come from a woman in her 30s with active or convalescent COVID-19.

This clone was seen only once. The rearrangement joins TRBV28 to TRBJ1-6; TRBD1 is a possible D gene (5 bases). The V and J ends lost 6 bases and 6 bases respectively, with 24 bases between them. CDR1 MDHEN and CDR2 SYDVKM come from the germline V gene. The CDR3 loop spans 18 amino acids. As DNA, the CDR3 is TGTGCCAGCAGGGACCGGGGGATTTTTGGGGGAATTAATTCACCCCTCCACTTT. As protein: CASRDRGIFGGINSPLHF.

There are a few counts of this clone. This chain links TRBV3-1 (or the pseudogene TRBV3-2) with TRBJ1-3; D might be TRBD1 (6 bases). The CDR3 contains 13 residues. Trimming shortened V by 4 bases and J by 3 bases, and 7 bases separated the two germline ends. Per germline, CDR1 LGHDT and CDR2 YNNKEL (reference sequence). The DNA of the CDR3 is TGTGCCAGCAGCCGGGGGCTTGGAAACACCATATATTTT. Residues: CASSRGLGNTIYF.

This clone was recorded only once. The J gene is TRBJ1-2, the V gene TRBV5-5, with D uncertain. Trimming shortened V by 0 bases and J by 0 bases, and 15 bases separated the two germline ends. Germline V CDR1 and CDR2: SGHKS, YYEKEE (reference sequence). There are 17 residues in the CDR3. This CDR3 is CASSLVGNFFSNYGYTF. CDR3 nucleotide sequence: TGTGCCAGCAGCTTGGTGGGCAACTTTTTCTCTAACTATGGCTACACCTTC.

The chain couples TRBV7-9 to TRBJ1-3, with TRBD1 as a possible D gene (6 bases). Germline V gene data show CDR1 as SEHNR and CDR2 as FQNEAQ (reference sequence). Trimming removed 1 base from V and 0 bases from J, with 10 bases in between. The CDR3 runs 16 residues. The CDR3 DNA reads TGTGCCAGCAGCTTAGACGGGGGGCTCTCTGGAAACACCATATATTTT. Amino acid sequence: CASSLDGGLSGNTIYF.

This clone was recorded once. The CDR3 region is CASRPGQVYGYTF. In nucleotides, the CDR3 is TGTGCCAGCAGACCAGGACAGGTCTATGGCTACACCTTC. The rearrangement uses TRBV27 and TRBJ1-2; 7 bases agree with TRBD1. The CDR3 has 13 amino acids. Trimming at V came to 6 bases and at J to 4 bases, leaving 5 bases not matched to a gene. Germline-derived CDR1 and CDR2 are MNHEY and SMNVEV (reference sequence).

The genes are TRBV9 and TRBJ1-3; 8 nucleotides agree with TRBD1. The CDR3 contains 18 residues. J lost 7 bases, V lost 4 bases, and 19 bases had no gene match. The germline gives CDR1 SGDLS, CDR2 YYNGEE. CDR3 loop: CASSSSGTGAGRWNTIYF. CDR3 coding DNA: TGTGCCAGCAGCTCTTCCGGGACAGGAGCCGGCCGGTGGAACACCATATATTTT.

V usage is TRBV6-2 or TRBV6-3 and J usage is TRBJ2-7; 8 bases are a match to TRBD1. The CDR3 loop spans 14 amino acids. CDR1 is MNHEY and CDR2 is SVGEGT in the germline V gene. V shed 6 bases, J shed 0 bases, and the junction held 4 bases outside the gene matches. For the CDR3, the DNA is TGTGCCAGCAGCCGACAGGGGAGCTCCTACGAGCAGTACTTC. This encodes CASSRQGSSYEQYF.

J is TRBJ2-1 and V is TRBV4-3; D is ambiguous. Looked up from germline, CDR1 is LGHNA and CDR2 is YSLEER. V shed 4 bases and J shed 7 bases, with 11 bases lying between them. The CDR3 consists of 13 residues. CDR3 residues: CASSRVLGNEQFF. The CDR3 region has the DNA TGCGCCAGCAGCCGGGTCCTAGGTAATGAGCAGTTCTTC.

This sequence joins TRBV7-2 and TRBJ2-5, with D hard to call. Germline V gene sequence: CDR1 SGHTA, CDR2 FQGNSA. V was shortened by 5 bases and J by 2 bases, with 3 bases between the two germline ends. The CDR3 consists of 11 residues. The CDR3: CASSLQETQYF. Written as DNA, the CDR3 is TGTGCCAGCAGCCTACAAGAGACCCAGTACTTC.

The gene calls are TRBV28 and TRBJ2-7, with 13 bases lining up with TRBD2. Unmatched junction bases numbered 0, after V lost 2 bases and J lost 2 bases. This CDR3 spans 15 amino acids. Germline V lookup: CDR1 MDHEN, CDR2 SYDVKM. CDR3 bases: TGTGCCAGCAGTTTAGGACTAGCGGGGGCCTACGAGCAGTACTTC. It yields the protein CASSLGLAGAYEQYF.

V is TRBV29-1 and J is TRBJ2-3, with 8 bases fitting TRBD1. The CDR3 is made up of 14 amino acids. The germline V gene encodes CDR1 SQVTM and CDR2 ANQGSEA. The V and J ends lost 3 bases and 1 base, in that order; junction bases with no gene match: 3. The CDR3 loop reads CSVDSGGGTDTQYF. CDR3 in DNA: TGCAGCGTTGATTCAGGGGGCGGCACAGATACGCAGTATTTT.

The chain joins TRBV18 to TRBJ1-2; possibly TRBD1 for D (6 bases). Trimming shortened V by 3 bases and J by 6 bases, and 17 bases separated the two germline ends. CDR1 KGHSH and CDR2 LQKENI come from the germline V gene. The length of the CDR3 is 15 residues. The CDR3 DNA follows: TGTGCCAGCTCACCGAGCCTTGACAGGAAGGATGGCTACACCTTC. This codes for CASSPSLDRKDGYTF.

This sequence joins TRBV6-2 or TRBV6-3 and TRBJ2-1; D perhaps matches TRBD2 (5 bases). This CDR3 spans 14 amino acids. V was clipped by 2 bases and J by 6 bases, with 11 bases between them. From germline, CDR1 is MNHEY and CDR2 SVGEGT. This CDR3 reads CASSYQASINEQFF. CDR3 nucleotide sequence: TGTGCCAGCAGTTACCAGGCTAGCATCAATGAGCAGTTCTTC.

As to this clone: Other DNA variants within this sample encode the same CDR3. The V gene is TRBV6-1, the J gene TRBJ1-5, with a weak D call TRBD1 (5 bases). V lost 2 bases and J lost 6, with 11 bases in between. The CDR3 runs 14 residues. Germline V gene lookup returns CDR1 MNHNS and CDR2 SASEGT. The CDR3 nucleotides are TGTGCCAGCAGTGAACGGCAGGGAGGTCAGCCCCAGCATTTT. It codes for CASSERQGGQPQHF.

The chain is built from TRBV30 and TRBJ1-5; D is unclear. The CDR3 consists of 15 residues. V was shortened by 0 bases and J by 1 base, with 10 bases between the two germline ends. Germline V lookup: CDR1 GTSNPN, CDR2 SVGIG (reference sequence). CDR3 amino acids: CAWSVGGRSNQPQHF. The CDR3 DNA follows: TGTGCCTGGAGTGTGGGAGGCAGGAGCAATCAGCCCCAGCATTTT.

In regard to this clone: Other DNA sequences within the sample encode an identical CDR3. The chain has TRBV5-1 and TRBJ1-4; 8 bases map to TRBD1. V dropped 0 bases and J dropped 5; count of bases not matched to a gene: 0. Germline CDR1 is SGHRS and CDR2 is YFSETQ. The CDR3 consists of 14 residues. The CDR3 DNA reads as TGCGCCAGCAGCTTGGGACAGGGGAATGAAAAACTGTTTTTT. Its protein product is CASSLGQGNEKLFF.